The 23 T cell receptor beta chains below were found in one sample sequenced in a study of OX40 agonist ivuxolimab in advanced cancers. Libraries were built with the immunoSEQ multiplex PCR assay. The table was pulled from immuneACCESS by TCRdb, which kept in-frame rearrangements only. Such tables lose some clones; where checked, under half of the loss comes from unresolved V genes, and the rest has no known cause. This sample is represented by about 65,000 clones; 65% to 85% of them were singletons. Approximately 2% of the sample is in the top ten clones. This sample comprised CD4+ or CD8+ T cells sorted from blood, obtained in a trial of the OX40 agonist ivuxolimab. The receptors derive from an adult with an advanced solid tumor such as melanoma, head and neck, liver or kidney cancer.

The V and J genes are TRBV7-6 and TRBJ1-1; the D is unclear. The germline V gene encodes CDR1 SGHVS and CDR2 FNYEAQ. Trimming pared 2 bases from V and 3 bases from J, leaving 7 bases between. This CDR3 is built from 13 residues. The CDR3 protein is CASSLQAHTEAFF. The CDR3 bases are TGTGCCAGCAGCTTACAGGCGCACACTGAAGCTTTCTTT.

The chain recombines TRBV2 with TRBJ1-1; D perhaps matches TRBD1 (6 bases). The germline CDR1 and CDR2 sequences are SNHLY and FYNNEI. The CDR3 runs to 14 residues. V was pared by 2 bases and J by 4 bases, with 11 bases between. The CDR3 region has the DNA TGTGCCAGCAGTGAACAGGGGATGGGCACTGAAGCTTTCTTT. Protein sequence: CASSEQGMGTEAFF.

The V and J genes are TRBV27 and TRBJ1-2; D may be TRBD1 (5 bases). This CDR3 comprises 14 residues. V dropped 2 bases and J dropped 4 bases, with 11 bases sitting between them. The germline V gene has CDR1 MNHEY and CDR2 SMNVEV (reference sequence). The CDR3 DNA is TGTGCCAGCAGTTTAGTTTCAGGGCTCTATGGCTACACCTTC. As protein: CASSLVSGLYGYTF.

The genes are TRBV5-6 and TRBJ1-5, with a weak D call TRBD1 (5 bases). The CDR3 has 14 residues. Looked up from germline, CDR1 is SGHDT and CDR2 is YYEEEE. V gave up 3 bases and J gave up 3 bases, with 10 bases separating them. The CDR3 coding sequence is TGTGCCAGCAGCTGGGCAGGGCTCAATCAGCCCCAGCATTTT. It codes for CASSWAGLNQPQHF. The full variable domain, rest sourced from reference TRBV5-6 and TRBJ1-5, is DAGVTQSPTHLIKTRGQQVTLRCSPKSGHDTVSWYQQALGQGPQFIFQYYEEEERQRGNFPDRFSGHQFPNYSSELNVNALLLGDSALYLCASSWAGLNQPQHFGDGTRLSIL.

V and J are TRBV29-1 and TRBJ1-4; TRBD1 agrees at 9 bases. The CDR3 sequence is 13 residues long. The J segment lost 7 bases and the V segment lost 5 bases, leaving 5 bases of the junction unmatched. CDR1 SQVTM and CDR2 ANQGSEA come from the germline V gene. Written as DNA, the CDR3 is TGCAGCGTTACAGGGGGCGCCGGTGAAAAACTGTTTTTT. Encoded protein: CSVTGGAGEKLFF.

This sequence joins TRBV5-1 and TRBJ2-3; no clear D. Germline CDR1 and CDR2: SGHRS and YFSETQ. Between the trimmed V and J ends, which lost 0 bases and 5 bases, there was a span of 13 bases. The CDR3 spans 15 residues. CDR3 protein: CASSLAEPSRDTQYF. CDR3 in DNA: TGCGCCAGCAGCTTGGCAGAGCCGAGTAGAGATACGCAGTATTTT. Drawing the rest from reference TRBV5-1 and TRBJ2-3, the complete variable domain is KAGVTQTPRYLIKTRGQQVTLSCSPISGHRSVSWYQQTPGQGLQFLFEYFSETQRNKGNFPGRFSGRQFSNSRSEMNVSTLELGDSALYLCASSLAEPSRDTQYFGPGTRLTVL.

This clone appeared a few times. This rearrangement joins TRBV2 to TRBJ1-2, with unresolved D. Per the germline V gene, CDR1 is SNHLY and CDR2 is FYNNEI. This CDR3 contains 11 residues. Trimming cost V 2 bases and J 9 bases, with 7 bases left between them. The CDR3 protein is CASSEYGSYTF. The CDR3 DNA follows: TGTGCCAGCAGTGAATACGGAAGCTACACCTTC.

The rearrangement joins TRBV7-8 to TRBJ2-7, with 9 bases matching TRBD2. This CDR3 is built from 15 residues. CDR1 and CDR2 (germline): SGHVS, FQNEAQ. V shed 2 bases, J shed 2 bases, and the junction held 4 bases outside the gene matches. CDR3 protein: CASSLLAGTTYEQYV. The DNA of the CDR3 is TGTGCCAGCAGCTTACTAGCGGGGACTACCTACGAGCAGTACGTC.

V is TRBV7-9 and J is TRBJ2-7; D may be TRBD2 (6 bases). CDR3 size: 14 residues. Trimming took off 2 bases at V and 1 base at J, with 9 bases between the two ends. Germline CDR1 and CDR2: SEHNR and FQNEAQ (reference sequence). CDR3 in amino acids: CASSLPAGSYEQYF. The CDR3 nucleotides are TGTGCCAGCAGCTTACCGGCGGGGTCCTACGAGCAGTACTTC.

This clone appeared a single time. This chain links TRBV2 with TRBJ2-5; D ambiguous. CDR1 is SNHLY and CDR2 is FYNNEI in the germline V gene. The CDR3 runs to 14 residues. The V and J ends lost 4 bases and 5 bases respectively, with 14 bases between them. The CDR3 DNA sequence: TGTGCCAGCAGTGTACAAGGGATTGGGGAGACCCAGTACTTC. Its protein is CASSVQGIGETQYF. The full variable domain, in which reference TRBV2 and TRBJ2-5 provide the parts outside the CDR3, is EPEVTQTPSHQVTQMGQEVILRCVPISNHLYFYWYRQILGQKVEFLVSFYNNEISEKSEIFDDQFSVERPDGSNFTLKIRSTKLEDSAMYFCASSVQGIGETQYFGPGTRLLVL.

J is TRBJ2-3 and V is TRBV28; D is undetermined. CDR1 MDHEN and CDR2 SYDVKM come from the germline V gene. CDR3 size: 14 residues. Trimming stripped 2 bases from V and 6 bases from J, with 12 bases between. CDR3: CASSLGAPGDTQYF. Written as DNA, the CDR3 is TGTGCCAGCAGTTTAGGCGCCCCCGGTGATACGCAGTATTTT.

This chain links TRBV5-1 with TRBJ2-3, with TRBD1 as a possible D gene (5 bases). Looked up from germline, CDR1 is SGHRS and CDR2 is YFSETQ. Between the trimmed V and J ends, which lost 5 bases and 3 bases, there was a span of 13 bases. The CDR3 totals 14 residues. The CDR3 sequence is CASSYIQGTDTQYF. The CDR3 DNA reads as TGCGCCAGCAGTTATATCCAGGGAACAGATACGCAGTATTTT. Looking up the rest from reference TRBV5-1 and TRBJ2-3 gives the full variable domain: KAGVTQTPRYLIKTRGQQVTLSCSPISGHRSVSWYQQTPGQGLQFLFEYFSETQRNKGNFPGRFSGRQFSNSRSEMNVSTLELGDSALYLCASSYIQGTDTQYFGPGTRLTVL.

In this sample, this clone is medium-sized. The chain couples TRBV30 to TRBJ1-2; D unresolved. Deletions cut 0 bases from V and 0 bases from J, with 8 bases between. The germline gives CDR1 GTSNPN, CDR2 SVGIG (reference sequence). CDR3 length: 14 amino acids. The CDR3 DNA reads as TGTGCCTGGAGTGTATGGACGGCTAACTATGGCTACACCTTC. Encoded protein: CAWSVWTANYGYTF.

J is TRBJ1-5 and V is TRBV12-5; no clear D gene. Germline assignment: CDR1 LGHNT and CDR2 FRNRAP. The V end was cut by 5 bases, the J end by 0 bases, with 11 bases between. The CDR3 spans 15 residues. The CDR3 DNA follows: TGTGCTAGTGGTCCCCCCATCGATAGCAATCAGCCCCAGCATTTT. Its translation is CASGPPIDSNQPQHF.

This chain joins TRBV6-5 and TRBJ1-2; TRBD1 matches 7 bases. CDR1 is MNHEY, CDR2 SVGAGI, per germline. J was trimmed by 2 bases and V by 6 bases; bases with no gene match: 3. The CDR3 sequence is 13 residues long. CDR3 sequence (DNA): TGTGCCAGCAGCACGGGACAGAACTATGGCTACACCTTC. Amino acid sequence: CASSTGQNYGYTF.

This CDR3 is CSVYGSFSGFGEAFF. The DNA of the CDR3 is TGCAGCGTTTATGGTTCCTTTAGCGGGTTTGGTGAAGCTTTCTTT. The chain links TRBV29-1 to TRBJ1-1; D not resolved. With 5 bases removed from V and 7 bases from J, the gap between germline ends came to 23 bases. CDR3 size: 15 residues. Germline CDR1 and CDR2: SQVTM and ANQGSEA.

V and J are TRBV27 and TRBJ2-4, with a weak D call TRBD2 (5 bases). Trimming shortened V by 5 bases and J by 10 bases, and 15 bases separated the two germline ends. The V gene's germline CDR1 is MNHEY and CDR2 SMNVEV (reference sequence). This CDR3 comprises 13 residues. In nucleotides, the CDR3 is TGTGCCAGCAGTCCCCTCGGCGGGCCAATTCAGTACTTC. The encoded protein is CASSPLGGPIQYF.

The rearrangement links TRBV11-1 to TRBJ2-5, with D possibly being TRBD1 or TRBD2 (5 bases each). The CDR3 extends over 16 amino acids. The V end lost 4 bases, the J end lost 7 bases, and 22 bases lay between the germline ends. Germline V CDR1 and CDR2: SGHAT, FQDESV (reference sequence). The CDR3 sequence: CASSSYPRDDQGTQYF. The CDR3 nucleotides are TGTGCCAGCAGCTCCTACCCCCGGGACGACCAGGGGACCCAGTACTTC.

This chain links TRBV15 with TRBJ1-3, with 7 nucleotides matching TRBD1. This CDR3 region has 16 residues. V was clipped by 0 bases and J by 8 bases; unmatched bases: 10. CDR1 is LNHNV, CDR2 YYDKDF, per germline (reference sequence). DNA of the CDR3: TGTGCCACCAGCAGAGATTGGGGACAGATAGGGGACACCATATATTTT. This sequence encodes CATSRDWGQIGDTIYF. The full variable domain, in which reference TRBV15 and TRBJ1-3 provide the parts outside the CDR3, is DAMVIQNPRYQVTQFGKPVTLSCSQTLNHNVMYWYQQKSSQAPKLLFHYYDKDFNNEADTPDNFQSRRPNTSFCFLDIRSPGLGDTAMYLCATSRDWGQIGDTIYFGEGSWLTVV.

The chain employs TRBV1 and TRBJ1-5; the table calls TRBD1, which could not be checked here. TRBV1 is described as a pseudogene. The CDR3 contains 20 residues. CDR3 coding DNA: TGCACCAGCAGCCAAGATAGGGGGGACAGGGAAGAGGATAGCAATCAGCCCCAGCATTTT. Its translation is CTSSQDRGDREEDSNQPQHF.

This sequence joins TRBV5-4 and TRBJ2-1, with 7 bases that match TRBD2. Germline loops: CDR1 SGHNT, CDR2 YYREEE (reference sequence). Unmatched junction bases numbered 12, after V lost 5 bases and J lost 4 bases. The CDR3 is made up of 16 amino acids. This CDR3 reads CASRFGGAGLYNEQFF. DNA of the CDR3: TGTGCCAGCAGGTTTGGTGGAGCGGGGTTATACAATGAGCAGTTCTTC.

The chain employs TRBV21-1 and TRBJ2-7; the table names TRBD2, a call not compared with the DNA. TRBV21-1 is recorded as a pseudogene. The CDR3 has 21 residues. The CDR3 region is CARYQNTGTSGRAQYPHEQYV. The CDR3 bases are TGTGCCAGATACCAAAACACCGGGACTAGCGGGAGGGCCCAGTATCCCCACGAGCAGTACGTC.

The chain couples TRBV5-1 to TRBJ1-1, with TRBD1 matching 7 bases. Germline CDR1 SGHRS, CDR2 YFSETQ. CDR3 length equals 13 residues. V was pared by 2 bases and J by 3 bases, with 1 base of the junction left unmatched. The CDR3 loop reads CASSLGGHTEAFF. The CDR3 nucleotides read TGCGCCAGCAGCTTAGGGGGCCACACTGAAGCTTTCTTT.